This TCR beta chain was recorded in a study of shared T cell receptors in the human thymus. The table came from immunoSEQ multiplex PCR; TCRdb's copy has only in-frame clones and leaves some out. The sample holds 700,000 to 750,000 clones, roughly 88% seen once. This sample also belongs to another study, concerning human thymus T cells. This second study notes: Unrelated individuals were reported by related research to share highly overlapping thymic repertoires.

This sequence originates from a girl less than two years old with a congenital heart defect. The sequenced material came from thymocytes.

The CDR3 region is CASSVVKHTEAPITGELFF. In DNA, the CDR3 is TGTGCCAGCAGCGTAGTAAAACACACGGAGGCCCCGATCACCGGGGAGCTGTTTTTT. The genes are TRBV9 and TRBJ2-2, with D perhaps matching TRBD2 (5 bases). CDR1 and CDR2 from the germline V gene are SGDLS and YYNGEE. V was cut by 0 bases and J by 4 bases, with 22 bases left in between. CDR3 length: 19 amino acids.